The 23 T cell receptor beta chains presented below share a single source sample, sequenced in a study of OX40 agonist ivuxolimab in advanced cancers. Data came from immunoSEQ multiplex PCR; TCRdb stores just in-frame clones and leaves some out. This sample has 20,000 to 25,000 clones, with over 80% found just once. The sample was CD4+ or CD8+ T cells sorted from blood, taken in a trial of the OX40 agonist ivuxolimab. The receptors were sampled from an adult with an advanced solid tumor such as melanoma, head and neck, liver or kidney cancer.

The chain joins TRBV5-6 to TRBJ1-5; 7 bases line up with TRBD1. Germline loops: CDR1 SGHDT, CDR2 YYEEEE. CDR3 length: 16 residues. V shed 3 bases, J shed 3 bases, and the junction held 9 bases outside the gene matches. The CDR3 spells CASSYGDSLHNQPQHF. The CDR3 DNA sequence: TGTGCCAGCAGCTATGGGGACAGCCTTCACAATCAGCCCCAGCATTTT.

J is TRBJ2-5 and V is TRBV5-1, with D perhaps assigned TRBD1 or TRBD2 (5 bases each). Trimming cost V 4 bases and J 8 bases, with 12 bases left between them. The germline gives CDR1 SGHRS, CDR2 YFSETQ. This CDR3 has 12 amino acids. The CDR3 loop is CASSQGPSTQYF. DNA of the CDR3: TGCGCCAGCAGCCAGGGACCTAGCACCCAGTACTTC.

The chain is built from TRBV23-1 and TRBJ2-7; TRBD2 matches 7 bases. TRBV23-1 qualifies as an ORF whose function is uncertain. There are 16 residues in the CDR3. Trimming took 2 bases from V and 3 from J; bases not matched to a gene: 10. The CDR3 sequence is CASSQKGAGCGYEQYF. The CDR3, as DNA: TGCGCCAGCAGTCAAAAGGGAGCGGGGTGTGGCTACGAGCAGTACTTC.

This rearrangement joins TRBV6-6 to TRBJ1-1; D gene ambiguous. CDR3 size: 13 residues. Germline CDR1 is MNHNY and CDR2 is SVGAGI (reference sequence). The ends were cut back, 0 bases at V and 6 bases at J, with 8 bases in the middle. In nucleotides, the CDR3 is TGTGCCAGCAGTTACTCGATAGCAGCTGAAGCTTTCTTT. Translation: CASSYSIAAEAFF.

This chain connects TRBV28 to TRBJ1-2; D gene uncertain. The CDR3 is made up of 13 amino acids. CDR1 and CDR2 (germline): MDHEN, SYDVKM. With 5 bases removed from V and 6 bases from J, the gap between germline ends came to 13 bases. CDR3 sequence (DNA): TGTGCCAGCAGTCCTGTACGGGGTGATGGCTACACCTTC. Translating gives CASSPVRGDGYTF.

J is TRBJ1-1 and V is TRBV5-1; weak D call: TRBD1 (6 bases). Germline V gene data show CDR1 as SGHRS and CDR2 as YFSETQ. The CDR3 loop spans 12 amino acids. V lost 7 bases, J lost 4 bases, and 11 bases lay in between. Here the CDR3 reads CASADSLTEAFF. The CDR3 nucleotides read TGCGCCAGCGCGGACAGCCTCACTGAAGCTTTCTTT. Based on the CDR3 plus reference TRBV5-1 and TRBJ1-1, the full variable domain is KAGVTQTPRYLIKTRGQQVTLSCSPISGHRSVSWYQQTPGQGLQFLFEYFSETQRNKGNFPGRFSGRQFSNSRSEMNVSTLELGDSALYLCASADSLTEAFFGQGTRLTVV.

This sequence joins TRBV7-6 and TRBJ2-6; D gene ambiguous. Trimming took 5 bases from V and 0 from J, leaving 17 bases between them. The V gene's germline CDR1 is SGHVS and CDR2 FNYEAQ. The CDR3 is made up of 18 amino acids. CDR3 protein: CASSLEGYSISGANVLTF. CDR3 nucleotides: TGTGCCAGCAGCCTAGAAGGGTACTCCATCTCTGGGGCCAACGTCCTGACTTTC.

The CDR3 protein is CATSRDDAGNTIYF. CDR3 in DNA: TGTGCCACCAGCAGAGATGACGCTGGAAACACCATATATTTT. This chain links TRBV15 with TRBJ1-3; D not certain. CDR3 length equals 14 residues. CDR1 and CDR2 (germline): LNHNV, YYDKDF (reference sequence). Trimming stripped 0 bases from V and 2 bases from J, with 5 bases between. Full variable domain (missing parts from reference TRBV15 and TRBJ1-3): DAMVIQNPRYQVTQFGKPVTLSCSQTLNHNVMYWYQQKSSQAPKLLFHYYDKDFNNEADTPDNFQSRRPNTSFCFLDIRSPGLGDTAMYLCATSRDDAGNTIYFGEGSWLTVV.

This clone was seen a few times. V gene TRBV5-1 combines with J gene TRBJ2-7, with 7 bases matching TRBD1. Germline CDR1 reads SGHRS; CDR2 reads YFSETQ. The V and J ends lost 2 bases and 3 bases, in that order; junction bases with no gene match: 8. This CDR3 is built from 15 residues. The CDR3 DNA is TGCGCCAGCAGCTTAGCGACAGGGAAAAGCTACGAGCAGTACTTC. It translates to CASSLATGKSYEQYF.

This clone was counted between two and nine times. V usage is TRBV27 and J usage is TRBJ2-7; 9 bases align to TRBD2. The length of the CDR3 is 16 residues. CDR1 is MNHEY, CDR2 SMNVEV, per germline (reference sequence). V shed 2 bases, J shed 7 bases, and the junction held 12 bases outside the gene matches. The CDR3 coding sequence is TGTGCCAGCAGTTTAGGAAAGGCTAGCGGGACGGGAGAGCAGTACTTC. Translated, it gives CASSLGKASGTGEQYF.

In DNA form, the CDR3 reads TGTGCCAGCAGTGATGACCCCGGGACAGGGGACACTGAAGCTTTCTTT. This sequence encodes CASSDDPGTGDTEAFF. The J gene is TRBJ1-1, the V gene TRBV2; 10 nucleotides agree with TRBD1. Germline trimming cut 3 bases from V and 3 bases from J; bases unmatched to any gene: 7. The CDR3 is 16 residues long. CDR1 SNHLY and CDR2 FYNNEI come from the germline V gene.

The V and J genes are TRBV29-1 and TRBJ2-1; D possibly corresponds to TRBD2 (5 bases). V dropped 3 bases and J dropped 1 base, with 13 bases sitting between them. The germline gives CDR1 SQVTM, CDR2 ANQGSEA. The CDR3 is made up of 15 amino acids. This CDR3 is CSVDPSDSSYNEQFF. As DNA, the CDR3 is TGCAGCGTTGACCCGTCGGACTCTTCCTACAATGAGCAGTTCTTC.

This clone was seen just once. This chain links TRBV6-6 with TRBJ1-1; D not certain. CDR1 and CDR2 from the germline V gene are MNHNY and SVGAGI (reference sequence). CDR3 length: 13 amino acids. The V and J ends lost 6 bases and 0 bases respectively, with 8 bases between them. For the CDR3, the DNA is TGTGCCAGCAGCCCGACACTGAACACTGAAGCTTTCTTT. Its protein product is CASSPTLNTEAFF.

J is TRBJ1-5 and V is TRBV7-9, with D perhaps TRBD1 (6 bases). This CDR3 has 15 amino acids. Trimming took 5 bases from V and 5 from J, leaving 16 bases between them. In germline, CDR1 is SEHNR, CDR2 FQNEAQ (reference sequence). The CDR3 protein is CASSPTQGGDQPQHF. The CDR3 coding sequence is TGTGCCAGCAGCCCCACACAGGGAGGGGATCAGCCCCAGCATTTT.

The CDR3 nucleotides read TGTGCCAGCAGCCAAGATGGTGCCGCCGGGGAGCTGTTTTTT. Translating gives CASSQDGAAGELFF. V usage is TRBV4-2 and J usage is TRBJ2-2, with unresolved D. CDR3 length equals 14 residues. V was clipped by 0 bases and J by 6 bases, with 8 bases between them. Germline assignment: CDR1 LGHNA and CDR2 YNFKEQ.

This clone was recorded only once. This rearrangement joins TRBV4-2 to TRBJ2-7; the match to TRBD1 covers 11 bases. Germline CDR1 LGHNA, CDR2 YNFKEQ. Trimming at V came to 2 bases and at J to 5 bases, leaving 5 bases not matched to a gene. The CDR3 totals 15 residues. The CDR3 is CASSQRGTGGNEQYF. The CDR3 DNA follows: TGTGCCAGCAGCCAACGGGGGACAGGGGGGAACGAGCAGTACTTC.

As DNA, the CDR3 is TGTGCCAGCAGTTCGACTAGCGGGGGGGTGTCGGACAATGAGCAGTTCTTC. Amino acid sequence: CASSSTSGGVSDNEQFF. V is TRBV6-8 and J is TRBJ2-1, with 14 bases matching TRBD2. V trimming: 4 bases; J trimming: 5 bases; junction bases outside the gene matches: 7. The CDR3 runs 17 residues. Germline loops: CDR1 MNHGY, CDR2 SAAAGT.

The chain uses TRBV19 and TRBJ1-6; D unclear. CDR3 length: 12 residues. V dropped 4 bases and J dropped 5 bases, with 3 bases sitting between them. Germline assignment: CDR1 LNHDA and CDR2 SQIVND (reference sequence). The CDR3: CASSTDNSPLHF. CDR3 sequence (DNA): TGTGCCAGTAGTACCGATAATTCACCCCTCCACTTT. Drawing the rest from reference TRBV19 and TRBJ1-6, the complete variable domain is DGGITQSPKYLFRKEGQNVTLSCEQNLNHDAMYWYRQDPGQGLRLIYYSQIVNDFQKGDIAEGYSVSREKKESFPLTVTSAQKNPTAFYLCASSTDNSPLHFGNGTRLTVT.

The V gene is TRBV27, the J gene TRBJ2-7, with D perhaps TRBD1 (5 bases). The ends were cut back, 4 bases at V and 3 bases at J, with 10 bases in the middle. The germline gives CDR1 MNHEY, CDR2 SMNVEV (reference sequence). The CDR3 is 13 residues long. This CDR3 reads CASSWETGYEQYF. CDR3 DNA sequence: TGTGCCAGCAGTTGGGAAACAGGCTACGAGCAGTACTTC.

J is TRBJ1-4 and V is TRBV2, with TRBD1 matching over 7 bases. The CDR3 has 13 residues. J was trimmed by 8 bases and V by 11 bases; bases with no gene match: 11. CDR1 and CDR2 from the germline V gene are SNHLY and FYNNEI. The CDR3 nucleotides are TGTGCCTCCTCGACAGGGAGAAGAGAAAAACTGTTTTTT. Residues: CASSTGRREKLFF.

CDR3 coding DNA: TGCGCCAGCAGTGAACCCGACAGGGAAGGCGACAATGAGCAGTTCTTC. Translating gives CASSEPDREGDNEQFF. The chain uses TRBV10-2 and TRBJ2-1, with 7 bases identical to TRBD1. The ends lost 3 bases at V and 5 bases at J; junction bases unmatched: 10. The CDR3 consists of 16 residues. Germline lookup yields CDR1 WSHSY and CDR2 SAAADI.

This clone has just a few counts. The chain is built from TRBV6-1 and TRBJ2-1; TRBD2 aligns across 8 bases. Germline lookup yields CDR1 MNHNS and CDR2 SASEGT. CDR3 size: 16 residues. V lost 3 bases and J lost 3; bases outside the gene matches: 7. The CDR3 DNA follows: TGTGCCAGCAGTGACCTAGCGGGTCTAATCTACAATGAGCAGTTCTTC. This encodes CASSDLAGLIYNEQFF.

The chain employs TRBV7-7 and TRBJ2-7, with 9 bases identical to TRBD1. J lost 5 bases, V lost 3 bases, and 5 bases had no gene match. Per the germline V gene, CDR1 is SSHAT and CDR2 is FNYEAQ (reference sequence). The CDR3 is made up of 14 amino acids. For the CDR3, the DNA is TGTGCCAGCAGCTTCCGACAGGGGGACCACGAGCAGTACTTC. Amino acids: CASSFRQGDHEQYF.